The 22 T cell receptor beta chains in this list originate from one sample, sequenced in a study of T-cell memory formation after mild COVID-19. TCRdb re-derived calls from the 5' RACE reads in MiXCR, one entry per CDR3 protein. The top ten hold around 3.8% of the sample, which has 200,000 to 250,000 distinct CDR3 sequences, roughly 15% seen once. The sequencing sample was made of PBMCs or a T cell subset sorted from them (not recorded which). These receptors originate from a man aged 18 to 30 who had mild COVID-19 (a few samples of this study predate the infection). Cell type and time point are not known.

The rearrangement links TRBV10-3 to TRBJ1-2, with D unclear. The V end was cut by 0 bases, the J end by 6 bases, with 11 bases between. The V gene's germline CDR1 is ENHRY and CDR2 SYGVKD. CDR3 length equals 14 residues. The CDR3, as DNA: TGTGCCATCAGTGAGTCCCGGGGAGGGCATGGCTACACCTTC. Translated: CAISESRGGHGYTF.

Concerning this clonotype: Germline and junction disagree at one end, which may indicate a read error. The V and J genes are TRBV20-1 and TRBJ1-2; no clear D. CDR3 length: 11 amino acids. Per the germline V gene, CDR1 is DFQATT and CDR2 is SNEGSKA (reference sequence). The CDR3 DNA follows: TGCAGCGCTAGGCCGTGGGATGGCTACACCTTC. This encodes CSARPWDGYTF.

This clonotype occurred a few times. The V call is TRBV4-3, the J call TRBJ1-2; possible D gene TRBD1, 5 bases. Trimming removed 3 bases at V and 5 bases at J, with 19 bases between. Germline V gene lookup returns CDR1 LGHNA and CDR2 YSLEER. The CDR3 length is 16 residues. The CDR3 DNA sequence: TGCGCCAGCAGCCAGGGACGGAGATACAGCGGGTATGGCTACACCTTC. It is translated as CASSQGRRYSGYGYTF.

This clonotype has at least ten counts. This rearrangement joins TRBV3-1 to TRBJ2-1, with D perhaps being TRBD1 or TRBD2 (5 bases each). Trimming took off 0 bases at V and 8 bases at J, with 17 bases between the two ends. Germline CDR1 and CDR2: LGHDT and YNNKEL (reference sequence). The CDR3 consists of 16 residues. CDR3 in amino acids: CASSQDKGTLGDEQFF. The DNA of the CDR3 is TGTGCCAGCAGCCAAGACAAAGGGACCCTTGGGGATGAGCAGTTCTTC.

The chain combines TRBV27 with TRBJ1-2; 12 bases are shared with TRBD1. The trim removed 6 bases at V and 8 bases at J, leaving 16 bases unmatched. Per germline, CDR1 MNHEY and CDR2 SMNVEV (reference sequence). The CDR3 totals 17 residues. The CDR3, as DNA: TGTGCCAGCAGCCTAGGGATCCGGGACAGGGGGCTCCTGGGCTACACCTTC. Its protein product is CASSLGIRDRGLLGYTF.

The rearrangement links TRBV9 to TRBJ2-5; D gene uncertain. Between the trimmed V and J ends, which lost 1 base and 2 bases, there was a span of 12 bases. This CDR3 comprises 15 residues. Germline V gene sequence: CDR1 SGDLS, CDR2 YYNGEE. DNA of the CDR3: TGTGCCAGCAGCGTATCCGGAAGTCCGCAAGAGACCCAGTACTTC. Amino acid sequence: CASSVSGSPQETQYF.

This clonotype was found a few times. CDR3 sequence reads: CASSWRTGLGETQYF. In DNA form, the CDR3 reads TGTGCCAGCAGTTGGAGGACAGGCCTAGGGGAGACCCAGTACTTC. The chain combines TRBV6-6 with TRBJ2-5; 7 bases map to TRBD1. The CDR3 extends over 15 amino acids. V trimming: 4 bases; J trimming: 5 bases; junction bases outside the gene matches: 10. Germline V gives CDR1 MNHNY, CDR2 SVGAGI (reference sequence).

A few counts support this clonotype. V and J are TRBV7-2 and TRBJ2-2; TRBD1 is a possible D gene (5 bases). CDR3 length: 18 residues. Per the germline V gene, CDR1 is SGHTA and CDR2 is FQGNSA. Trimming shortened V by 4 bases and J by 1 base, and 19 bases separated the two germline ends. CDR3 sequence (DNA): TGTGCCAGCAGCTCCTTCGCGCCCGGACACTTGAACACCGGGGAGCTGTTTTTT. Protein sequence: CASSSFAPGHLNTGELFF.

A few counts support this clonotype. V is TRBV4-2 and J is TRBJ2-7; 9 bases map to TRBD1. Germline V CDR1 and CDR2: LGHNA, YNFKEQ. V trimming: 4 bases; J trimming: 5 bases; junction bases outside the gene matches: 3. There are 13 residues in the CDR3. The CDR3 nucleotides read TGTGCCAGCAGCCGGGACAGGGCCCACGAGCAGTACTTC. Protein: CASSRDRAHEQYF.

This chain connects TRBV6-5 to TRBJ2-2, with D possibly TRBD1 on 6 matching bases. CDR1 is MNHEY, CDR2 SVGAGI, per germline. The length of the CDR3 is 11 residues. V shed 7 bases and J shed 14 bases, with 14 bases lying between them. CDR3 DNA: TGTGCCAGCACCTTCCGGGACATACTGTTTTTT. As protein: CASTFRDILFF.

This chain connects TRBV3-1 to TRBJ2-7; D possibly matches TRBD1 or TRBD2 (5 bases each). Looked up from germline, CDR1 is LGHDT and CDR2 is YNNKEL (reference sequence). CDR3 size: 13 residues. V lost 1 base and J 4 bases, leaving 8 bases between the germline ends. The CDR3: CASSQGRTYEQYV. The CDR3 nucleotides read TGTGCCAGCAGCCAAGGGAGGACATACGAGCAGTACGTC.

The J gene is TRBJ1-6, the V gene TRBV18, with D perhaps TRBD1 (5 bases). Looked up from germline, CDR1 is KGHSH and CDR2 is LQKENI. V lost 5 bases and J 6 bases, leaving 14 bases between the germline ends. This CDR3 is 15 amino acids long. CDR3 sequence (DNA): TGTGCCAGCTCAACCCGGATCGGGACTAATTCACCCCTCCACTTT. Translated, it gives CASSTRIGTNSPLHF.

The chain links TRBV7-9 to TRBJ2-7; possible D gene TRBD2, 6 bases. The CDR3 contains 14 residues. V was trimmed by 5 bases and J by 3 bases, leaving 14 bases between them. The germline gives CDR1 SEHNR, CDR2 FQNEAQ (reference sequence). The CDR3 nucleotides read TGTGCCAGCAGCCCCGGGGGTAGGAGCTACGAGCAGTACTTC. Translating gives CASSPGGRSYEQYF.

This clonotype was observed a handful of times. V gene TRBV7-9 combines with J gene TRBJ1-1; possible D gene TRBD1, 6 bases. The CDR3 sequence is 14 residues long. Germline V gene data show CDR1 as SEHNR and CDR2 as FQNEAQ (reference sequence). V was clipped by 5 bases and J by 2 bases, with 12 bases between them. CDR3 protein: CASSIPQGNTEAFF. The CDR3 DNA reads TGTGCCAGCAGCATACCACAGGGTAACACTGAAGCTTTCTTT.

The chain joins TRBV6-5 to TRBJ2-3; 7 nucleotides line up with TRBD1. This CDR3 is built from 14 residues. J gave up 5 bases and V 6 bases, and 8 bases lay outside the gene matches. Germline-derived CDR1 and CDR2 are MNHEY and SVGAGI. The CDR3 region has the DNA TGTGCCAGCAGCCGACAGGGCGCAGGAGATACGCAGTATTTT. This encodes CASSRQGAGDTQYF.

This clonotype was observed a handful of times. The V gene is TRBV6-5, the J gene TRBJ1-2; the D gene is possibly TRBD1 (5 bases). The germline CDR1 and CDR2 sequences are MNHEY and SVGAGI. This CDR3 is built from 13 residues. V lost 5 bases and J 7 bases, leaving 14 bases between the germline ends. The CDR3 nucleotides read TGTGCCAGCAGTCGGGGCGCCCCGGGTGGCTACACCTTC. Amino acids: CASSRGAPGGYTF.

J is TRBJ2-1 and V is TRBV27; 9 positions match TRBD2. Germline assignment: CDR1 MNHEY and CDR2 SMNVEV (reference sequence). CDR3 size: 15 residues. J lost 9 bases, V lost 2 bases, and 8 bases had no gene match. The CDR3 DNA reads TGTGCCAGCAGTTTAGGCGGGGGGGCCACTGGTGAGCAGTTCTTC. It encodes CASSLGGGATGEQFF.

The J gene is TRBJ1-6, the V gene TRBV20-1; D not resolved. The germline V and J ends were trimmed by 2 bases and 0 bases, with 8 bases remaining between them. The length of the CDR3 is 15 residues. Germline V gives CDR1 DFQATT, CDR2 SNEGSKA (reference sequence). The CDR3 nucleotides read TGCAGTGCTAGAAACACTCCCTCCTATAATTCACCCCTCCACTTT. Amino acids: CSARNTPSYNSPLHF.

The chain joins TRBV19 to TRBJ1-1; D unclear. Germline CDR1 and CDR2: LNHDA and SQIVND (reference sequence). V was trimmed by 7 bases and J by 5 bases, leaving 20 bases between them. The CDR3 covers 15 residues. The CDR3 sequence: CASTSHVAVGTEAFF. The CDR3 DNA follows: TGTGCCAGTACCTCCCATGTAGCCGTGGGTACTGAAGCTTTCTTT.

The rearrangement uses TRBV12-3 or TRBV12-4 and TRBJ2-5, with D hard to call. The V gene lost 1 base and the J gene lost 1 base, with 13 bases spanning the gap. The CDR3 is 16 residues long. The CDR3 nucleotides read TGTGCCAGCAGTTTAGGATCGGGCTGGTTCCAAGAGACCCAGTACTTC. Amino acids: CASSLGSGWFQETQYF.

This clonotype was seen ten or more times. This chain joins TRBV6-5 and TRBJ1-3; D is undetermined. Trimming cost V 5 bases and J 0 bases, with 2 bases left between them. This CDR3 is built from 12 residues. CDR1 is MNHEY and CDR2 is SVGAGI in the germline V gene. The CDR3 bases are TGTGCCAGCAGTCCCTCTGGAAACACCATATATTTT. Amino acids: CASSPSGNTIYF.

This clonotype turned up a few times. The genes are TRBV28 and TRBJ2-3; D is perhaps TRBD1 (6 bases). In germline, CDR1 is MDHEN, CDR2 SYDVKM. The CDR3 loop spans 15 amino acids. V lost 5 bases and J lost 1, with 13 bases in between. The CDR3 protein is CASSPYRAGTDTQYF. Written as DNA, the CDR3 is TGTGCCAGCAGTCCCTACAGGGCAGGCACAGATACGCAGTATTTT.